This T cell receptor (beta chain) is from a study of blood T cell repertoires in COVID-19. This table comes from immunoSEQ multiplex PCR, and its TCRdb copy is limited to in-frame clones, with some not included. This sample has roughly 45,000 clones; approximately 88% occur once, and the top ten carry 4% to 5.5%. This clone has a single count. Germline V lookup: CDR1 KGHSH, CDR2 LQKENI. The CDR3 extends over 14 amino acids. Trimming took off 2 bases at V and 2 bases at J, with 7 bases between the two ends. This sequence joins TRBV18 and TRBJ1-5; no clear D. The sequence derives from a man aged 45-65 years with active COVID-19. The specimen was peripheral blood. Written as DNA, the CDR3 is TGTGCCAGCTCACCAAATCCTCGCAATCAGCCCCAGCATTTT. It encodes CASSPNPRNQPQHF. Full variable domain (rest looked up from reference TRBV18 and TRBJ1-5): NAGVMQNPRHLVRRRGQEARLRCSPMKGHSHVYWYRQLPEEGLKFMVYLQKENIIDESGMPKERFSAEFPKEGPSILRIQQVVRGDSAAYFCASSPNPRNQPQHFGDGTRLSIL.